This T cell receptor (beta chain) was sequenced for a study of regulatory T cells in long-lasting Graves disease. This CDR3 is 15 amino acids long. Germline V gene data show CDR1 as LNHNV and CDR2 as YYDKDF (reference sequence). The ends were cut back, 4 bases at V and 1 base at J, with 13 bases in the middle. Time point denoted: newly diagnosed GD, antithyroid drugs for less than 3 months. There was RNA extracted from PBMCs, and the TCR library was made from it. HTBI primers from iRepertoire and Arm-PCR of CDR3 regions yielded the TCR beta libraries. TCRdb reprocessed the multiplex PCR reads with MiXCR, giving one entry per CDR3 protein. The repertoire holds under 800,000 distinct CDR3 sequences, with around 17% as singletons. This clonotype was seen a handful of times. The sample also formed part of further work on T cells in Graves' hyperthyroidism and ophthalmopathy.

The V and J genes are TRBV15 and TRBJ2-5; no firm D call. The origin of this receptor is a woman in her twenties or thirties with Graves disease. This sample comprised peripheral blood mononuclear cells (PBMCs), obtained at new diagnosis, from a patient treated with antithyroid drugs. Here the CDR3 DNA reads TGTGCCACCAGCAATGACAACGCACGCCAAGAGACCCAGTACTTC. Protein: CATSNDNARQETQYF.